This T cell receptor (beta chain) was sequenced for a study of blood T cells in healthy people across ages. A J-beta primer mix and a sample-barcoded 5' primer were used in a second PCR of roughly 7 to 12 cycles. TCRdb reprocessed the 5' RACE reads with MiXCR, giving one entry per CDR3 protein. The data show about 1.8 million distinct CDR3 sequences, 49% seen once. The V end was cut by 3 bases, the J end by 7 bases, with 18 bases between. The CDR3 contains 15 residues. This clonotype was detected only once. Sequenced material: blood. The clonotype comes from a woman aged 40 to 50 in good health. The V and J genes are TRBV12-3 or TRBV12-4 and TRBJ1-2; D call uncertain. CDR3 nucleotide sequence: TGTGCCAGCAGTTTGTTTTCCCCCGGGGAGGGTGGCTACACCTTC. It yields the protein CASSLFSPGEGGYTF.